These T cell receptor beta chains were read from a single sample in a study of PD-L1 blockade in urothelial cancer. Libraries were prepared by immunoSEQ multiplex PCR; TCRdb keeps only in-frame clonotypes and omits some of them. The sample records 100,000 to 150,000 clones, 84% being singletons. Sequenced here: PBMCs, sampled around atezolizumab (anti-PD-L1) treatment. The receptors come from a man in his fifties with urothelial cancer. Each CDR3 is given without its conserved first and last residue. The order of the fields is J gene, V gene, CDR3 protein.

>TRBJ2-5|TRBV5-6
ASSQGLAGGETQY
>TRBJ2-3|TRBV13
ASSLEAGQSTDTQY
>TRBJ1-2|TRBV5-6
ASSQGDTNYGYT
>TRBJ2-3|TRBV6-5
ASSHTDTQY
>TRBJ2-2|TRBV9
ASSVTSGRAGTGELF
>TRBJ2-7|TRBV27
ASSLDSGGPLSYEQY
>TRBJ2-2|TRBV6-1
ASSETGVTGELF
>TRBJ1-3|TRBV6-1
ASSAEPEGARGNTIY
>TRBJ2-7|TRBV27
ASSLSARGEQY
>TRBJ2-3|TRBV9
ASSVSSTSTDTQY
>TRBJ2-2|TRBV2
ASIGGEGTGELF
>TRBJ2-7|TRBV19
ASSTQLAGPRGEQY
>TRBJ2-2|TRBV9
ASSVRREHTGELF
>TRBJ2-4|TRBV2
ASSRGPGNIQY
>TRBJ1-1|TRBV28
ASRAQGTPEAF
>TRBJ2-1|TRBV30
AGPSYNEQF
>TRBJ1-1|TRBV18
ASSSQSENTEAF
>TRBJ2-2|TRBV6-4
ASRTGATGELF
>TRBJ2-7|TRBV28
ASSLSSGSYEQY
>TRBJ2-3|TRBV11-2
ASRISGSRIDTQY
>TRBJ1-2|TRBV6-5
ASKGSNYGYT
>TRBJ2-5|TRBV6-1
ASKQGRETQY
>TRBJ2-7|TRBV21-1
ASSTGGSGTSGRNSYEQY